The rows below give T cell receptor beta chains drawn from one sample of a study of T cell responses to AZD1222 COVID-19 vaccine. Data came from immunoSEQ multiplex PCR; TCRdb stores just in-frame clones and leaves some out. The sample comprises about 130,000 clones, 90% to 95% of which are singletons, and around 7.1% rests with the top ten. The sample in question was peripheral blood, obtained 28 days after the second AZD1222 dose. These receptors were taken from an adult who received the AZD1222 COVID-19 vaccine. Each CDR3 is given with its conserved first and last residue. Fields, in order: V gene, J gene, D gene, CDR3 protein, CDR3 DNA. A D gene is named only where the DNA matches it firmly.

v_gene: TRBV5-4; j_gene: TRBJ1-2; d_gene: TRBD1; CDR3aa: CASSPRGLGYGYTF; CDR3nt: TGTGCCAGCAGCCCGAGGGGGCTTGGCTATGGCTACACCTTC
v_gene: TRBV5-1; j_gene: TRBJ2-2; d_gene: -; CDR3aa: CASSYPQGQFTGELFF; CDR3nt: TGCGCCAGCAGTTATCCCCAGGGCCAGTTCACCGGGGAGCTGTTTTTT
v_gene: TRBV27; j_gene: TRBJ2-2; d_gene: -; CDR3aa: CASSRLLQGPGTGELFF; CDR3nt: TGTGCCAGCAGTCGTCTATTACAGGGACCCGGCACCGGGGAGCTGTTTTTT
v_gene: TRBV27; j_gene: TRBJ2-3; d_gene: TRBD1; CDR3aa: CASSLLRTGGALTDTQYF; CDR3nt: TGTGCCAGCAGTTTACTACGGACAGGGGGGGCCCTCACAGATACGCAGTATTTT
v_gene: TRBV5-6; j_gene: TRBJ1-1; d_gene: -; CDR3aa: CASSRWGGEAFF; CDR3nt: TGTGCCAGCAGTCGATGGGGTGGTGAAGCTTTCTTT
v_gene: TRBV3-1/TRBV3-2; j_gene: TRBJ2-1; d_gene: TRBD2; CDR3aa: CASSQGLAGRGEQFF; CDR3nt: TGTGCCAGCAGCCAAGGACTAGCGGGGCGAGGTGAGCAGTTCTTC
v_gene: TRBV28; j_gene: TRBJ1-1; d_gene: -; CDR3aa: CASSLTARRAFF; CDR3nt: TGTGCCAGCAGTTTAACAGCACGGAGGGCTTTCTTT
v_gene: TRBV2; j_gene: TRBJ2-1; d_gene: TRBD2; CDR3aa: CASRSGGSSYNEQFF; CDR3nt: TGTGCCAGCAGGAGCGGGGGGAGCTCCTACAATGAGCAGTTCTTC
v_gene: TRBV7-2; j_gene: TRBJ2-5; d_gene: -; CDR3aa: CASSPEGYLEETQYF; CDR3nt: TGTGCCAGCAGCCCAGAAGGGTACCTCGAAGAGACCCAGTACTTC
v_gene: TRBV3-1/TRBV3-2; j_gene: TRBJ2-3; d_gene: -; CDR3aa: CASSHGPDTQYF; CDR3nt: TGTGCCAGCAGCCACGGCCCAGATACGCAGTATTTT
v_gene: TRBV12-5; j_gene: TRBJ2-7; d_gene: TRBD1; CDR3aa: CASGRDRGYEQYF; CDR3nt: TGTGCTAGTGGTCGGGACAGGGGCTACGAGCAGTACTTC